What follows are 13 T cell receptor beta chains derived from one specimen sequenced in a study of T cell responses to AZD1222 COVID-19 vaccine. Assay used: immunoSEQ multiplex PCR; TCRdb lists only in-frame clones, some missing. The table includes 140,000 or so clones, 88% detected once. Sample: peripheral blood, taken on day 0 of AZD1222 vaccination. Receptors were obtained from an adult in good health.

V and J are TRBV29-1 and TRBJ1-1, with a tentative D call TRBD1 (6 bases). The germline V gene has CDR1 SQVTM and CDR2 ANQGSEA. Deletions cut 4 bases from V and 4 bases from J, with 22 bases between. This CDR3 has 16 residues. CDR3 protein: CSVGGALQGRLTEAFF. CDR3 nucleotides: TGCAGCGTTGGAGGGGCCCTACAGGGAAGACTCACTGAAGCTTTCTTT. The full variable domain, with the rest looked up from reference TRBV29-1 and TRBJ1-1, is SAVISQKPSRDICQRGTSLTIQCQVDSQVTMMFWYRQQPGQSLTLIATANQGSEATYESGFVIDKFPISRPNLTFSTLTVSNMSPEDSSIYLCSVGGALQGRLTEAFFGQGTRLTVV.

This chain connects TRBV6-5 to TRBJ1-1, with D uncertain. The CDR3 has 14 amino acids. Trimming pared 6 bases from V and 0 bases from J, leaving 11 bases between. Germline CDR1 reads MNHEY; CDR2 reads SVGAGI. The CDR3: CASSRELMNTEAFF. The CDR3 bases are TGTGCCAGCAGCCGAGAACTAATGAACACTGAAGCTTTCTTT.

The chain employs TRBV5-1 and TRBJ2-7, with D possibly TRBD1 on 5 matching bases. Between the trimmed V and J ends, which lost 4 bases and 7 bases, there was a span of 12 bases. Germline V gene lookup returns CDR1 SGHRS and CDR2 YFSETQ. The CDR3 covers 12 residues. CDR3 sequence reads: CASSEGAVEQYF. CDR3 in DNA: TGCGCCAGCAGCGAAGGGGCCGTTGAGCAGTACTTC.

This chain joins TRBV6-5 and TRBJ1-4; D is unresolved. There are 16 residues in the CDR3. Trimming left V 2 bases short and J 4 bases short, with 14 bases between. Germline V lookup: CDR1 MNHEY, CDR2 SVGAGI. CDR3: CASSYRLGLGNEKLFF. CDR3 coding DNA: TGTGCCAGCAGTTACCGCCTCGGGTTGGGTAATGAAAAACTGTTTTTT.

This clone was seen repeatedly, ten times or more. The CDR3 loop reads CASSSDTGELFF. CDR3 in DNA: TGTGCCAGCAGCTCGGACACCGGGGAGCTGTTTTTT. The gene calls are TRBV11-2 and TRBJ2-2; D uncertain. CDR1 and CDR2 from the germline V gene are SGHAT and FQNNGV. V was cut by 4 bases and J by 3 bases, with 3 bases left in between. The CDR3 covers 12 residues. Complete variable domain (other parts from reference TRBV11-2 and TRBJ2-2): EAGVAQSPRYKIIEKRQSVAFWCNPISGHATLYWYQQILGQGPKLLIQFQNNGVVDDSQLPKDRFSAERLKGVDSTLKIQPAKLEDSAVYLCASSSDTGELFFGEGSRLTVL.

The CDR3 spells CASSDLGQTNQPQHF. CDR3 nucleotides: TGTGCCAGCAGTGATTTAGGACAGACAAATCAGCCCCAGCATTTT. This chain links TRBV2 with TRBJ1-5, with D maybe TRBD1 (6 bases). Germline V CDR1 and CDR2: SNHLY, FYNNEI. The CDR3 spans 15 residues. Trimming shortened V by 3 bases and J by 4 bases, and 13 bases separated the two germline ends.

This chain connects TRBV14 to TRBJ1-1; D not resolved. Trimming stripped 1 base from V and 7 bases from J, with 7 bases between. The CDR3 totals 12 residues. CDR1 SGHDN and CDR2 FVKESK come from the germline V gene. The CDR3 DNA reads TGTGCCAGCAGCCAAGGATTAGTTGAAGCTTTCTTT. Amino acids: CASSQGLVEAFF.

The rearrangement uses TRBV29-1 and TRBJ2-7; 9 nucleotides match TRBD1. The germline CDR1 and CDR2 sequences are SQVTM and ANQGSEA. This CDR3 is 15 amino acids long. With 4 bases clipped from V and 5 bases from J, the junction kept 12 bases outside the gene matches. This chain's CDR3 is CSVGGPGQGGHEQYF. The CDR3 DNA follows: TGCAGCGTTGGGGGACCGGGACAGGGTGGACACGAGCAGTACTTC.

V gene TRBV29-1 combines with J gene TRBJ1-3, with 7 bases identical to TRBD1. Losses at the gene ends were 5 bases for V and 6 bases for J; bases not matched to a gene: 7. Germline assignment: CDR1 SQVTM and CDR2 ANQGSEA. This CDR3 is built from 13 residues. The CDR3 DNA sequence: TGCAGCGTTCTCCCCGGGACAGAAAACACCATATATTTT. Translation gives CSVLPGTENTIYF.

Only a few counts were recorded for this clone. This chain uses TRBV28 with TRBJ1-5, with unresolved D. Trimming pared 6 bases from V and 3 bases from J, leaving 9 bases between. The CDR3 is 13 amino acids. Germline CDR1 and CDR2: MDHEN and SYDVKM. The CDR3 spells CASRSGINQPQHF. CDR3 nucleotide sequence: TGTGCCAGCAGATCCGGGATCAATCAGCCCCAGCATTTT.

J is TRBJ1-1 and V is TRBV2, with D tentatively TRBD1 (5 bases). V was trimmed by 6 bases and J by 3 bases, leaving 11 bases between them. CDR1 is SNHLY, CDR2 FYNNEI, per germline. The CDR3 has 13 amino acids. The CDR3 spells CASRKGMDTEAFF. CDR3 DNA sequence: TGTGCCAGCAGGAAGGGGATGGACACTGAAGCTTTCTTT.

The chain employs TRBV7-2 and TRBJ2-2; 12 positions agree with TRBD1. The CDR3 is 17 amino acids. V shed 3 bases, J shed 3 bases, and the junction held 5 bases outside the gene matches. CDR1 SGHTA and CDR2 FQGNSA come from the germline V gene. The CDR3 sequence: CASSFKGTGGYTGELFF. The CDR3 DNA follows: TGTGCCAGCAGCTTTAAGGGGACAGGGGGCTACACCGGGGAGCTGTTTTTT.

The chain is built from TRBV21-1 and TRBJ1-3. TRBV21-1 is recorded as a pseudogene. The CDR3 loop spans 14 amino acids. For the CDR3, the DNA is TGTGCCAGCAGCCCACGTATTATTGGAAACACCATATATTTT. Translation: CASSPRIIGNTIYF.